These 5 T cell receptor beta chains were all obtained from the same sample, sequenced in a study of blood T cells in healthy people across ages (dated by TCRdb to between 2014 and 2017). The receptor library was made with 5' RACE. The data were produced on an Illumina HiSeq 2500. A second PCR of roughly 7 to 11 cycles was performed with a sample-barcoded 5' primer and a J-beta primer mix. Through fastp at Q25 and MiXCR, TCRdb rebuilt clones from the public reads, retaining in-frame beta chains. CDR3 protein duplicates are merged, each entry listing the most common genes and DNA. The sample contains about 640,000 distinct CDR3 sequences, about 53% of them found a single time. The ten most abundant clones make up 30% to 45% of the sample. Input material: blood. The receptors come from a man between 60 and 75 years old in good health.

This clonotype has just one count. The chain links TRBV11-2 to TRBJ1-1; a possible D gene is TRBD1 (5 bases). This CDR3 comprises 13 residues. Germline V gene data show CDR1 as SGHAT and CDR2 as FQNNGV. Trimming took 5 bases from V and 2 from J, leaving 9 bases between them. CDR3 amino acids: CASSGRDNTEAFF. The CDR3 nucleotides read TGTGCCAGCAGCGGCAGGGATAACACTGAAGCTTTCTTT.

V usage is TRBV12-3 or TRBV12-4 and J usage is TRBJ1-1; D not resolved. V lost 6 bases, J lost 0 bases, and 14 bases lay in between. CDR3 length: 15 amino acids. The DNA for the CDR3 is TGTGCCAGCAGCCGGACTGCAAACATGAACACTGAAGCTTTCTTT. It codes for CASSRTANMNTEAFF.

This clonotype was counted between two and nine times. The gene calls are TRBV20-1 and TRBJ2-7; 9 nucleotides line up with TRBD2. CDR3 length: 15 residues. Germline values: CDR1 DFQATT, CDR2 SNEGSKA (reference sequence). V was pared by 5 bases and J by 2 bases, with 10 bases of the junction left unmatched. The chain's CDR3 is CSAEGPTSGTYEQYF. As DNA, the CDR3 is TGCAGTGCTGAGGGACCGACTAGCGGAACCTACGAGCAGTACTTC.

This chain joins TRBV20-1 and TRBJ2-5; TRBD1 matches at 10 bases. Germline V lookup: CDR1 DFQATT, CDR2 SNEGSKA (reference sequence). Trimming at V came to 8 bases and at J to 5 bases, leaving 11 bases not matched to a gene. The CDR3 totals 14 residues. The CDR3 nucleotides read TGCAGTACAATCCCGGGACAGGGGAGGGAGACCCAGTACTTC. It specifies CSTIPGQGRETQYF.

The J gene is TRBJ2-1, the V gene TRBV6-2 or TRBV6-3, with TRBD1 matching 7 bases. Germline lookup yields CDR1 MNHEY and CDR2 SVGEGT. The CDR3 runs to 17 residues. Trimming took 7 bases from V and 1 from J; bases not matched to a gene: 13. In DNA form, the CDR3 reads TGTGCCAGCACCTCTGGACAGGATCTTGGGTCCTACAATGAGCAGTTCTTC. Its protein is CASTSGQDLGSYNEQFF.